A selection of T cell receptor beta chains follows, all from one sample in a study of shared clonotypes between healthy human individuals. The repertoire was sequenced with immunoSEQ multiplex PCR; TCRdb's copy has only in-frame clones and lacks some. The sample consists of some 2,100,000 clones, roughly 91% of them appearing once. Sample: naive CD8+ T cells from PBMCs. The receptor set was obtained from a man between 18 and 35 years old in good health. Some clones in this sample may be carry-over from other donors' samples. The CDR3 runs from the conserved cysteine through the conserved F or W. The order of the fields is CDR3 DNA, CDR3 protein, D gene, clone size, J gene, V gene. D genes are given only for firm matches. Size is stated for part of the rows, as once, few or many counts, or as a class when the clone is expanded.

TGTGCCAGCAGTTTAAGGACTAGCGGGAGTCCCGCCGGCGAGCAGTACTTC	CASSLRTSGSPAGEQYF	TRBD2	.	TRBJ2-7	TRBV28
TGTGCCAGCAGCCCCGTTAACTACAATGAGCAGTTCTTC	CASSPVNYNEQFF	.	few	TRBJ2-1	TRBV28
TGTGCCAGCAATGGGGACGTGCGGGGCAATCAGCCCCAGCATTTT	CASNGDVRGNQPQHF	.	.	TRBJ1-5	TRBV28
TGCGCCAGCAGCCAAGGGTGGGGGAGACGCTACGAGCAGTACTTC	CASSQGWGRRYEQYF	.	.	TRBJ2-7	TRBV4-3
TGTGCCAGCCTAGCGGGAGGGCAGGATACGCAGTATTTT	CASLAGGQDTQYF	TRBD2	once	TRBJ2-3	TRBV5-6
TGTGCCAGCAGTGAAAGAACAGCACGGCAGCCCCAGCATTTT	CASSERTARQPQHF	.	.	TRBJ1-5	TRBV6-1
TGTGCCTGGACGGCGGCTGGGGACACTGAAGCTTTCTTT	CAWTAAGDTEAFF	.	.	TRBJ1-1	TRBV30
TGTGCCAGCAGCTCCGGGACAGGGGTCTACAATGAGCAGTTCTTC	CASSSGTGVYNEQFF	TRBD1	.	TRBJ2-1	TRBV5-4
TGCGCCACTACATGGGAGGGGCCCGGGACTAGCGGGAGGGACACAGATACGCAGTATTTT	CATTWEGPGTSGRDTDTQYF	TRBD2	.	TRBJ2-3	TRBV10-1
TGTGCCAGCAGTTTGACAGGGGGCAATGAAAAACTGTTTTTT	CASSLTGGNEKLFF	TRBD1	.	TRBJ1-4	TRBV27
TGTGCCTGGAGTGGCGGAGAACGCGGTTGGAATGAGCAGTTCTTC	CAWSGGERGWNEQFF	.	.	TRBJ2-1	TRBV30
TGTGCCAGCAGTCTAGACTCCGGCGGGAATCAGCCCCAGCATTTT	CASSLDSGGNQPQHF	.	.	TRBJ1-5	TRBV27
TGTGCCAGCATGGGAGTGGCAGTCAACAATGAGCAGTTCTTC	CASMGVAVNNEQFF	.	.	TRBJ2-1	TRBV2
TGTGCCAGCAGCAAGGACGGAGGGACGCGGCAGCCCCAGCATTTT	CASSKDGGTRQPQHF	.	few	TRBJ1-5	TRBV9
TGTGCCAGCCTGGGACTAGCGAATGAGCAGTTCTTC	CASLGLANEQFF	TRBD2	.	TRBJ2-1	TRBV27